The 30 T cell receptor beta chains below were found in one sample sequenced in a study of long-term antiretroviral therapy in people with HIV. Survey-level immunoSEQ v3.0 assays were run. The assay was immunoSEQ multiplex PCR, and TCRdb's table has in-frame clones only and misses some. The sample records 15,000 to 20,000 clones, 60% to 85% being singletons. The sample here was unsorted PBMCs, taken at the start of antiretroviral therapy. The receptors were sampled from a man aged 30 to 39 with HIV.

V usage is TRBV28 and J usage is TRBJ2-3; 7 bases fit TRBD1. There are 14 residues in the CDR3. The germline V gene encodes CDR1 MDHEN and CDR2 SYDVKM. With 8 bases clipped from V and 6 bases from J, the junction kept 11 bases outside the gene matches. The CDR3 DNA follows: TGTGCCAGCTACCGACAGGGCTCCGGGGATACGCAGTATTTT. Its translation is CASYRQGSGDTQYF.

The rearrangement links TRBV6-5 to TRBJ2-7; D is uncertain. V was shortened by 2 bases and J by 0 bases, with 11 bases between the two germline ends. Per the germline V gene, CDR1 is MNHEY and CDR2 is SVGAGI. The CDR3 totals 15 residues. The CDR3 DNA is TGTGCCAGCAGTTACGGAACAGTGAGCTCCTACGAGCAGTACTTC. It codes for CASSYGTVSSYEQYF.

The chain combines TRBV6-1 with TRBJ2-3; TRBD2 matches at 9 bases. The CDR3 covers 14 residues. V lost 7 bases to trimming and J lost 6 bases; unmatched junction nucleotides: 8. The germline gives CDR1 MNHNS, CDR2 SASEGT. CDR3 amino acids: CASTPGLASDTQYF. Here the CDR3 DNA reads TGTGCCAGCACACCGGGACTAGCTTCGGATACGCAGTATTTT.

V is TRBV7-6 and J is TRBJ2-7; 7 bases fit TRBD2. CDR1 is SGHVS and CDR2 is FNYEAQ in the germline V gene. V dropped 5 bases and J dropped 3; count of bases not matched to a gene: 10. The CDR3 has 15 residues. The DNA of the CDR3 is TGTGCCAGCAGCCCTAGCGGAGACGCCCACTACGAGCAGTACTTC. Its protein is CASSPSGDAHYEQYF.

This chain uses TRBV7-9 with TRBJ2-1, with 10 bases lining up with TRBD2. CDR1 is SEHNR and CDR2 is FQNEAQ in the germline V gene (reference sequence). Trimming at V came to 11 bases and at J to 4 bases, leaving 11 bases not matched to a gene. CDR3 size: 15 residues. This CDR3 is CACISGRAPYNEQFF. DNA of the CDR3: TGTGCCTGCATCAGCGGGAGGGCCCCATACAATGAGCAGTTCTTC.

The V gene is TRBV19, the J gene TRBJ1-3, with D hard to call. V dropped 10 bases and J dropped 8 bases, with 21 bases sitting between them. The germline gives CDR1 LNHDA, CDR2 SQIVND (reference sequence). CDR3 length: 14 amino acids. CDR3 region: CATSNLDFRDTIYF. Here the CDR3 DNA reads TGTGCCACCAGTAACTTGGATTTCAGAGACACCATATATTTT.

The V and J genes are TRBV6-1 and TRBJ1-6; D perhaps matches TRBD1 (5 bases). The ends were cut back, 2 bases at V and 3 bases at J, with 8 bases in the middle. The germline V gene encodes CDR1 MNHNS and CDR2 SASEGT. The CDR3 is 15 residues long. The CDR3 sequence is CASSERDGYNSPLHF. The DNA of the CDR3 is TGTGCCAGCAGTGAAAGGGACGGCTATAATTCACCCCTCCACTTT.

The chain uses TRBV6-5 and TRBJ2-7; D possibly corresponds to TRBD1 (5 bases). V was trimmed by 6 bases and J by 2 bases, leaving 14 bases between them. Germline CDR1 MNHEY, CDR2 SVGAGI. This CDR3 contains 14 residues. The CDR3 sequence is CASSQGAGPYEQYF. In DNA form, the CDR3 reads TGTGCCAGCAGCCAAGGGGCTGGTCCCTACGAGCAGTACTTC.

The genes are TRBV6-5 and TRBJ1-1, with unresolved D. The CDR3 extends over 15 amino acids. The ends were cut back, 0 bases at V and 1 base at J, with 9 bases in the middle. Germline loops: CDR1 MNHEY, CDR2 SVGAGI. The CDR3, as DNA: TGTGCCAGCAGTTACTCGTCATCGGCGAACACTGAAGCTTTCTTT. This encodes CASSYSSSANTEAFF.

The V call is TRBV2, the J call TRBJ2-2; possibly TRBD1 for D (5 bases). The length of the CDR3 is 15 residues. Trimming left V 5 bases short and J 4 bases short, with 14 bases between. Germline CDR1 reads SNHLY; CDR2 reads FYNNEI. Written as DNA, the CDR3 is TGTGCCAGCAGTAATTCAGGGTTTGGCACCGGGGAGCTGTTTTTT. Protein product: CASSNSGFGTGELFF.

The V gene is TRBV7-2, the J gene TRBJ2-7; D may be TRBD2 (6 bases). The CDR3 runs to 14 residues. Trimming removed 5 bases at V and 8 bases at J, with 19 bases between. Germline assignment: CDR1 SGHTA and CDR2 FQGNSA. The CDR3 loop reads CASSPAGLQIQQYF. The CDR3 nucleotides are TGTGCCAGCAGCCCGGCGGGACTCCAAATCCAGCAGTACTTC.

The V gene is TRBV7-3, the J gene TRBJ2-1, with 8 positions matching TRBD2. Germline V lookup: CDR1 SGHTA, CDR2 FQGTGA. The CDR3 has 14 residues. The V segment lost 1 base and the J segment 9 bases; nucleotides outside the gene matches: 5. DNA of the CDR3: TGTGCCAGCAGCTTAAGTCCGCTAGCGGGTGAGCAGTTCTTC. This sequence encodes CASSLSPLAGEQFF.

The rearrangement links TRBV5-1 to TRBJ1-1; no clear D gene. V lost 8 bases and J 4 bases, leaving 21 bases between the germline ends. This CDR3 region has 15 residues. CDR1 and CDR2 (germline): SGHRS, YFSETQ. In DNA, the CDR3 is TGCGCCAGTATATTAGGTGGAGGTACGGTCACTGAAGCTTTCTTT. It codes for CASILGGGTVTEAFF.

J is TRBJ2-7 and V is TRBV29-1; tentatively, D is TRBD1 (6 bases). Germline CDR1 reads SQVTM; CDR2 reads ANQGSEA. Trimming cost V 8 bases and J 3 bases, with 11 bases left between them. The CDR3 runs 11 residues. In DNA form, the CDR3 reads TGCAGCACCCGGGACAACTACGAGCAGTACTTC. Translating it yields CSTRDNYEQYF.

The rearrangement uses TRBV14 and TRBJ1-6, with D uncertain. Trimming cost V 6 bases and J 7 bases, with 7 bases left between them. CDR3 length equals 12 residues. CDR1 is SGHDN and CDR2 is FVKESK in the germline V gene. This CDR3 is CASSWENSPLHF. CDR3 coding DNA: TGTGCCAGCAGTTGGGAAAATTCACCCCTCCACTTT.

This clone was seen once. The genes are TRBV7-8 and TRBJ2-7, with D unresolved. The V end was cut by 1 base, the J end by 6 bases, with 10 bases between. CDR1 is SGHVS and CDR2 is FQNEAQ in the germline V gene. The CDR3 is made up of 13 amino acids. CDR3 sequence (DNA): TGTGCCAGCAGCTTAGTGGTGGTGAGCGAGCAGTACTTC. It is translated as CASSLVVVSEQYF.

The chain joins TRBV5-4 to TRBJ2-7; D gene unclear. Per the germline V gene, CDR1 is SGHNT and CDR2 is YYREEE (reference sequence). The CDR3 loop spans 13 amino acids. Trimming cost V 2 bases and J 5 bases, with 11 bases left between them. The CDR3 loop is CASSFEQQNEQYF. The CDR3 region has the DNA TGTGCCAGCAGCTTCGAACAGCAAAACGAGCAGTACTTC.

This chain joins TRBV29-1 and TRBJ2-7; tentative D call: TRBD1 (6 bases). CDR3 size: 14 residues. Germline CDR1 SQVTM, CDR2 ANQGSEA. V shed 4 bases and J shed 0 bases, with 13 bases lying between them. For the CDR3, the DNA is TGCAGCGTTGTCGGGACACTTAACTCCTACGAGCAGTACTTC. Translating it yields CSVVGTLNSYEQYF.

This chain links TRBV6-1 with TRBJ1-5; D unclear. Trimming removed 1 base at V and 2 bases at J, with 21 bases between. This CDR3 spans 19 amino acids. CDR1 is MNHNS, CDR2 SASEGT, per germline. The CDR3 region is CASSEDGIGYIRRNQPQHF. CDR3 DNA sequence: TGTGCCAGCAGTGAAGACGGGATAGGATACATTAGGCGCAATCAGCCCCAGCATTTT.

In this sample, this clone turned up a few times. This chain links TRBV6-5 with TRBJ1-1, with D perhaps TRBD1 (6 bases). CDR3 length equals 13 residues. Trimming removed 4 bases from V and 4 bases from J, with 10 bases in between. CDR1 is MNHEY, CDR2 SVGAGI, per germline. In nucleotides, the CDR3 is TGTGCCAGCAGTTCGGGGGGCGGCACTGAAGCTTTCTTT. Translating gives CASSSGGGTEAFF.

The chain employs TRBV19 and TRBJ1-5; 7 bases fit TRBD1. V shed 1 base and J 0 bases; nucleotides not matched to a gene: 6. CDR3 size: 17 residues. CDR1 LNHDA and CDR2 SQIVND come from the germline V gene (reference sequence). DNA for the CDR3: TGTGCCAGTAGTATAGTAAGACAGGGAATTAGCAATCAGCCCCAGCATTTT. It is translated as CASSIVRQGISNQPQHF.

The genes are TRBV19 and TRBJ2-7; TRBD2 matches at 7 bases. Germline V lookup: CDR1 LNHDA, CDR2 SQIVND (reference sequence). The CDR3 is 17 amino acids. J gave up 0 bases and V 6 bases, and 14 bases lay outside the gene matches. DNA of the CDR3: TGTGCCAGTAGGGGCGCGGCACAGCGGGAAAGCTCCTACGAGCAGTACTTC. Translating gives CASRGAAQRESSYEQYF.

This clone was detected a few times. The CDR3 DNA sequence: TGTGCCAGCAGCCGCGGCGGGTTCTCCTACGAGCAGTACTTC. Amino acids: CASSRGGFSYEQYF. The chain couples TRBV7-2 to TRBJ2-7, with D possibly matching TRBD2 (5 bases). Trimming left V 5 bases short and J 0 bases short, with 11 bases between. Germline lookup yields CDR1 SGHTA and CDR2 FQGNSA. This CDR3 comprises 14 residues.

The gene calls are TRBV7-2 and TRBJ2-7; 10 nucleotides align to TRBD1. The V segment lost 4 bases and the J segment 6 bases; nucleotides outside the gene matches: 9. From germline, CDR1 is SGHTA and CDR2 FQGNSA. CDR3 length equals 15 residues. Here the CDR3 DNA reads TGTGCCAGCAGCTCCGATGGGACAGGGGCGAGCGAGCAGTACTTC. Its translation is CASSSDGTGASEQYF.

The V gene is TRBV7-6, the J gene TRBJ2-5; D remains ambiguous. This CDR3 is 15 amino acids long. CDR1 is SGHVS and CDR2 is FNYEAQ in the germline V gene. The ends were cut back, 5 bases at V and 0 bases at J, with 13 bases in the middle. The CDR3 coding sequence is TGTGCCAGCAGCATTACCCCGACGTACCAAGAGACCCAGTACTTC. Its protein product is CASSITPTYQETQYF. Filled out from reference TRBV7-6 and TRBJ2-5, the complete variable domain reads GAGVSQSPRYKVTKRGQDVALRCDPISGHVSLYWYRQALGQGPEFLTYFNYEAQQDKSGLPNDRFSAERPEGSISTLTIQRTEQRDSAMYRCASSITPTYQETQYFGPGTRLLVL.

The rearrangement joins TRBV5-4 to TRBJ2-1; 8 bases are shared with TRBD1. Germline loops: CDR1 SGHNT, CDR2 YYREEE (reference sequence). V was clipped by 0 bases and J by 7 bases; unmatched bases: 3. CDR3 length: 14 amino acids. The CDR3 loop is CASSLGQGRNEQFF. CDR3 nucleotide sequence: TGTGCCAGCAGCTTGGGACAGGGGAGGAATGAGCAGTTCTTC. Using reference TRBV5-4 and TRBJ2-1 for the parts outside the CDR3, the full variable domain is ETGVTQSPTHLIKTRGQQVTLRCSSQSGHNTVSWYQQALGQGPQFIFQYYREEENGRGNFPPRFSGLQFPNYSSELNVNALELDDSALYLCASSLGQGRNEQFFGPGTRLTVL.

V is TRBV4-1 and J is TRBJ1-2; TRBD1 aligns across 8 bases. Per the germline V gene, CDR1 is MGHRA and CDR2 is YSYEKL. This CDR3 comprises 15 residues. V lost 4 bases to trimming and J lost 4 bases; unmatched junction nucleotides: 8. The CDR3 nucleotides are TGCGCCAGCAGCCCAGGACAGGGCTTGGGCTATGGCTACACCTTC. Its translation: CASSPGQGLGYGYTF.

This clone was recorded once. The chain carries TRBV6-1 and TRBJ1-3, with no clear D. CDR3 length: 14 residues. In germline, CDR1 is MNHNS, CDR2 SASEGT. Trimming left V 1 base short and J 4 bases short, with 8 bases between. As DNA, the CDR3 is TGTGCCAGCAGTGAAGGGGTGGAAGGAAACACCATATATTTT. Its protein product is CASSEGVEGNTIYF.

The rearrangement uses TRBV27 and TRBJ2-7, with a tentative D call TRBD1 (5 bases). The CDR3 totals 16 residues. V lost 4 bases to trimming and J lost 6 bases, with 22 bases between them. Germline V gives CDR1 MNHEY, CDR2 SMNVEV (reference sequence). CDR3 sequence reads: CASSSSKGFHLAEQYF. DNA for the CDR3: TGTGCCAGCAGTTCCTCAAAGGGGTTTCATCTCGCCGAGCAGTACTTC.

The CDR3 reads CASSASLTGADTQYF. CDR3 in DNA: TGTGCCAGCAGCGCCTCTCTCACCGGGGCTGATACGCAGTATTTT. V and J are TRBV9 and TRBJ2-3; D possibly matches TRBD1 or TRBD2 (5 bases each). Trimming took off 3 bases at V and 6 bases at J, with 17 bases between the two ends. The CDR3 is 15 residues long. Per the germline V gene, CDR1 is SGDLS and CDR2 is YYNGEE.